The 7 T cell receptor beta chains given below trace back to one sample, sequenced in a study of identical twins. TCRdb redid the calling of the 5' RACE reads with MiXCR, one entry per CDR3 protein. This sample carries around 370,000 distinct CDR3 sequences, about 10% of them seen once, and the ten largest clones take approximately 9.3%. The sequenced material came from naive T cells sorted from blood. Every receptor here comes from a woman in her forties or fifties in good health.

The table lists this clonotype with a few counts. This chain connects TRBV15 to TRBJ2-5; D tentatively fits TRBD1 or TRBD2 (5 bases each). V lost 1 base to trimming and J lost 5 bases, with 11 bases between them. Per germline, CDR1 LNHNV and CDR2 YYDKDF (reference sequence). The CDR3 extends over 14 amino acids. The CDR3 is CATSRGGVVETQYF. The CDR3, as DNA: TGTGCCACCAGCAGAGGAGGGGTTGTGGAGACCCAGTACTTC.

This clonotype has ten or more counts. The rearrangement joins TRBV5-1 to TRBJ2-7; 7 nucleotides align to TRBD2. The CDR3 consists of 14 residues. V lost 5 bases and J lost 6; bases outside the gene matches: 11. CDR1 SGHRS and CDR2 YFSETQ come from the germline V gene. The CDR3 nucleotides read TGCGCCAGCAGACCTAGCGGAGGCTCGATCGAGCAGTACGTC. As protein: CASRPSGGSIEQYV.

This clonotype was counted between two and nine times. The rearrangement links TRBV4-2 to TRBJ2-3, with 7 positions matching TRBD2. Germline CDR1 LGHNA, CDR2 YNFKEQ. V lost 0 bases, J lost 4 bases, and 4 bases stayed unmatched. The CDR3 extends over 15 amino acids. The CDR3, as DNA: TGTGCCAGCAGCCAAGATTCTAGCGGATCAGATACGCAGTATTTT. Protein: CASSQDSSGSDTQYF.

As to this clonotype: With a much larger clone just one base away, this may be a read error. The V and J genes are TRBV7-7 and TRBJ2-2, with D maybe TRBD2 (5 bases). This CDR3 has 12 amino acids. The germline V gene encodes CDR1 SSHAT and CDR2 FNYEAQ (reference sequence). The DNA for the CDR3 is TGTGCCAGCAGCTCTCCCACCGGGGATCTGTTTTTT. Encoded protein: CASSSPTGDLFF.

This clonotype has just a few counts. The chain links TRBV20-1 to TRBJ1-2; D not certain. The V and J ends lost 3 bases and 2 bases respectively, with 10 bases between them. The CDR3 has 13 amino acids. The germline V gene encodes CDR1 DFQATT and CDR2 SNEGSKA (reference sequence). The CDR3 here is CSARDGRNYGYTF. CDR3 DNA sequence: TGCAGTGCTAGGGACGGAAGAAACTATGGCTACACCTTC.

The table lists this clonotype with a count of one. The J gene is TRBJ1-1, the V gene TRBV20-1; a possible D gene is TRBD1 (5 bases). V lost 8 bases and J lost 0, with 13 bases in between. The germline CDR1 and CDR2 sequences are DFQATT and SNEGSKA (reference sequence). The CDR3 spans 13 residues. The DNA of the CDR3 is TGCAGTCCTCAGGGAACCATGAACACTGAAGCTTTCTTT. Amino acid sequence: CSPQGTMNTEAFF.

This clonotype occurred once. V is TRBV28 and J is TRBJ2-2; TRBD1 aligns across 7 bases. The germline CDR1 and CDR2 sequences are MDHEN and SYDVKM. The V segment lost 5 bases and the J segment 2 bases; nucleotides outside the gene matches: 8. The CDR3 extends over 16 amino acids. For the CDR3, the DNA is TGTGCCAGCAGTCACGGGACAGAGATAAACACCGGGGAGCTGTTTTTT. It is translated as CASSHGTEINTGELFF. The variable domain in full, completed from reference TRBV28 and TRBJ2-2, reads DVKVTQSSRYLVKRTGEKVFLECVQDMDHENMFWYRQDPGLGLRLIYFSYDVKMKEKGDIPEGYSVSREKKERFSLILESASTNQTSMYLCASSHGTEINTGELFFGEGSRLTVL.